Included here is one TCR beta chain sequence, with context. Its antigen is not known. Just one base apart from a much larger clone, this may be a read error. The source of the sample is a study of tumor-infiltrating lymphocytes in primary liver carcinoma. Study-wide points: About 8-25% of top clones, no more, were shared by all five regions. Tumor samples exhibited a significantly greater top-250-clone fraction than blood samples (p = 0.039).

A primer in the constant region served to generate TCR beta cDNA from roughly 550 ng of total RNA. Generation of the TCR beta libraries relied on three nested multiplex PCR rounds using slightly modified ARM-PCR. For around 11 cycles apiece, the opening two PCR rounds ran with TRBV1-TRBV30 forward primers and a C-beta reverse primer. Via MiXCR, TCRdb re-called the multiplex PCR reads, giving one row per CDR3 protein. Here the sample spans about 44,000 distinct CDR3 sequences, over 65% being singletons. DNA and RNA were both co-extracted from 20-30 mg of bulk tissue that had not been sorted. Germline lookup yields CDR1 MDHEN and CDR2 SYDVKM. The CDR3 spans 13 residues.

The sample taken for sequencing was liver tumor tissue from sampling region 3. Subset reported: tumor region T3, left-lateral pole. The rearrangement links TRBV28 to TRBJ2-4, with D unclear. This sequence was found in a man aged 35 to 55 with primary liver carcinoma and hepatitis B virus infection. The CDR3 loop is CASSLAVKNIKYF. The DNA of the CDR3 is TGTGCCAGCAGTTTAGCGGTCAAAAACATTAAGTACTTC.